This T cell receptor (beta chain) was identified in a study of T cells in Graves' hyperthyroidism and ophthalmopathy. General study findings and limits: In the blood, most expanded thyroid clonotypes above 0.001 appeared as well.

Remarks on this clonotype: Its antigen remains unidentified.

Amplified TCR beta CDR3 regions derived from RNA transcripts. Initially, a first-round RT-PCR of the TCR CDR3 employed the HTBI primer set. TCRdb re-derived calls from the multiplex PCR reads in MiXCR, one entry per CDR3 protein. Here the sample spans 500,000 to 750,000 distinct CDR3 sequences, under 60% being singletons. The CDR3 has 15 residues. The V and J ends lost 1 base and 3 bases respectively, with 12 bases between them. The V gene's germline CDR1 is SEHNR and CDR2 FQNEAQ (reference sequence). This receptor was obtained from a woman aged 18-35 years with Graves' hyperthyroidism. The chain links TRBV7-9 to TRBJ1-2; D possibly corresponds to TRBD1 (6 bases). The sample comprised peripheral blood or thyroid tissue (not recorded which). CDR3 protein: CASSLEIEGDYGYTF. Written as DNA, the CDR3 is TGTGCCAGCAGCTTAGAAATAGAGGGGGACTATGGCTACACCTTC.